This T cell receptor (beta chain) was profiled in a study of cytomegalovirus exposure and HLA in healthy donors. Study-level information: In an earlier analysis, approximately 120 million unique TCR beta sequences were found from 150 million to 200 million T cells.

The study ran its PCR with 60 Vbeta and 13 Jbeta primers. Measured with immunoSEQ multiplex PCR; TCRdb has only the in-frame clones, and not every one. The repertoire includes about 86,000 clones, roughly 77% of them detected once, and approximately 14% sits in the top ten. The TCR sequence derives from a woman aged 40 to 55 in good health and CMV-seropositive. The sample comprised PBMCs.

CDR3 sequence: CATLPLAGGMNEQFF. DNA of the CDR3: TGTGCCACCCTCCCCTTAGCGGGAGGGATGAATGAGCAGTTCTTC. The chain uses TRBV27 and TRBJ2-1; 11 nucleotides line up with TRBD2. The J segment lost 7 bases and the V segment lost 10 bases, leaving 12 bases of the junction unmatched. The germline V gene encodes CDR1 MNHEY and CDR2 SMNVEV (reference sequence). The CDR3 sequence is 15 residues long.